These 19 T cell receptor beta chains were sequenced from one sample in a study of T cell responses to AZD1222 COVID-19 vaccine. Sequencing was performed with immunoSEQ multiplex PCR; in TCRdb, only in-frame clones are kept and a portion is missing. The sample carries 140,000 to 150,000 clones, approximately 89% recorded once. Source: peripheral blood, taken 28 days after the second AZD1222 dose. All receptors come from an adult who received the AZD1222 COVID-19 vaccine.

This chain connects TRBV27 to TRBJ1-2; D unresolved. In germline, CDR1 is MNHEY, CDR2 SMNVEV (reference sequence). This CDR3 contains 14 residues. V lost 5 bases, J lost 0 bases, and 10 bases lay in between. The CDR3 protein is CASSPKSTNYGYTF. DNA of the CDR3: TGTGCCAGCAGTCCAAAGAGCACTAACTATGGCTACACCTTC.

The chain couples TRBV2 to TRBJ1-5; D possibly corresponds to TRBD1 (6 bases). The germline gives CDR1 SNHLY, CDR2 FYNNEI. The germline V and J ends were trimmed by 5 bases and 3 bases, with 8 bases remaining between them. This CDR3 comprises 13 residues. CDR3 nucleotides: TGTGCCAGCAGTCAGGGGCACAATCAGCCCCAGCATTTT. It is translated as CASSQGHNQPQHF.

The chain recombines TRBV6-1 with TRBJ1-6; tentative D call: TRBD1 (6 bases). Germline-derived CDR1 and CDR2 are MNHNS and SASEGT. The CDR3 is 16 amino acids. With 3 bases removed from V and 2 bases from J, the gap between germline ends came to 11 bases. CDR3 region: CASSDADRAYNSPLHF. The CDR3 DNA follows: TGTGCCAGCAGTGATGCGGACAGAGCCTATAATTCACCCCTCCACTTT.

This sequence joins TRBV27 and TRBJ2-5; the D gene is possibly TRBD1 (5 bases). Germline-derived CDR1 and CDR2 are MNHEY and SMNVEV (reference sequence). The CDR3 is 13 residues long. The germline V and J ends were trimmed by 3 bases and 9 bases, with 14 bases remaining between them. This CDR3 is CASSFLGVEAQYF. DNA for the CDR3: TGTGCCAGCAGTTTTCTAGGGGTAGAAGCCCAGTACTTC.

V is TRBV28 and J is TRBJ2-3; D is unclear. The CDR3 is 13 residues long. CDR1 is MDHEN and CDR2 is SYDVKM in the germline V gene. V shed 6 bases and J shed 6 bases, with 13 bases lying between them. The CDR3 loop reads CASSPRPVDTQYF. DNA for the CDR3: TGTGCCAGCAGCCCCAGGCCGGTGGATACGCAGTATTTT.

This chain uses TRBV28 with TRBJ1-1; D is possibly TRBD1 (5 bases). CDR1 is MDHEN and CDR2 is SYDVKM in the germline V gene. The length of the CDR3 is 15 residues. V shed 6 bases and J shed 4 bases, with 18 bases lying between them. The CDR3 nucleotides read TGTGCCAGCAGCAATAGGGGCCATGTTGCCACTGAAGCTTTCTTT. Protein: CASSNRGHVATEAFF.

The chain uses TRBV18 and TRBJ2-7; D ambiguous. The germline CDR1 and CDR2 sequences are KGHSH and LQKENI. The CDR3 has 16 residues. Trimming removed 6 bases from V and 5 bases from J, with 23 bases in between. The DNA for the CDR3 is TGTGCCAGCTCGTCCCAAGGCCCCCAAGCTCGGAACGAGCAGTACTTC. It encodes CASSSQGPQARNEQYF.

The V gene is TRBV5-1, the J gene TRBJ2-7; TRBD1 matches at 7 bases. V lost 4 bases and J lost 6; bases outside the gene matches: 10. Germline lookup yields CDR1 SGHRS and CDR2 YFSETQ. The CDR3 covers 14 residues. The CDR3 reads CASSPGQALGEQYF. Written as DNA, the CDR3 is TGCGCCAGCAGCCCCGGACAGGCTCTGGGCGAGCAGTACTTC. Full variable domain (rest looked up from reference TRBV5-1 and TRBJ2-7): KAGVTQTPRYLIKTRGQQVTLSCSPISGHRSVSWYQQTPGQGLQFLFEYFSETQRNKGNFPGRFSGRQFSNSRSEMNVSTLELGDSALYLCASSPGQALGEQYFGPGTRLTVT.

The chain carries TRBV12-5 and TRBJ2-1; D is ambiguous. The germline V gene encodes CDR1 LGHNT and CDR2 FRNRAP. There are 16 residues in the CDR3. Trimming removed 7 bases at V and 0 bases at J, with 16 bases between. This CDR3 reads CASDFTHLSSYNEQFF. CDR3 DNA sequence: TGTGCTAGTGACTTTACGCATCTCAGCTCCTACAATGAGCAGTTCTTC. The variable domain in full, completed from reference TRBV12-5 and TRBJ2-1, reads DARVTQTPRHKVTEMGQEVTMRCQPILGHNTVFWYRQTMMQGLELLAYFRNRAPLDDSGMPKDRFSAEMPDATLATLKIQPSEPRDSAVYFCASDFTHLSSYNEQFFGPGTRLTVL.

The chain combines TRBV6-5 with TRBJ2-4, with TRBD1 identical over 7 bases. Trimming took 6 bases from V and 4 from J; bases not matched to a gene: 9. From germline, CDR1 is MNHEY and CDR2 SVGAGI. This CDR3 is built from 15 residues. The CDR3 DNA is TGTGCCAGCAGCCAAGGACAGGTCGGGAAAAACATTCAGTACTTC. Encoded protein: CASSQGQVGKNIQYF.

This sequence joins TRBV27 and TRBJ1-5; no firm D call. The CDR3 has 15 residues. The V gene lost 5 bases and the J gene lost 2 bases, with 13 bases spanning the gap. Germline CDR1 and CDR2: MNHEY and SMNVEV (reference sequence). The CDR3 DNA sequence: TGTGCCAGCAGTAGTGGGCCCAACGGCAATCAGCCCCAGCATTTT. It translates to CASSSGPNGNQPQHF.

The CDR3 region has the DNA TGTGCCAGCAGCTTAGCCGGACCCTCCTACGAGCAGTACTTC. Residues: CASSLAGPSYEQYF. The V gene is TRBV7-3, the J gene TRBJ2-7; no definite D call. CDR1 SGHTA and CDR2 FQGTGA come from the germline V gene. V was clipped by 2 bases and J by 0 bases, with 8 bases between them. This CDR3 is 14 amino acids long. The variable domain in full, completed from reference TRBV7-3 and TRBJ2-7, reads GAGVSQTPSNKVTEKGKYVELRCDPISGHTALYWYRQSLGQGPEFLIYFQGTGAADDSGLPNDRFFAVRPEGSVSTLKIQRTERGDSAVYLCASSLAGPSYEQYFGPGTRLTVT.

J is TRBJ1-1 and V is TRBV6-5, with 7 bases that match TRBD1. V shed 5 bases and J 6 bases; nucleotides not matched to a gene: 3. CDR1 is MNHEY and CDR2 is SVGAGI in the germline V gene. CDR3 size: 12 residues. CDR3: CASSHRGAEAFF. The CDR3 DNA follows: TGTGCCAGCAGTCACAGGGGCGCTGAAGCTTTCTTT.

This clone came up once. The V call is TRBV30, the J call TRBJ1-1; no definite D call. The length of the CDR3 is 10 residues. From germline, CDR1 is GTSNPN and CDR2 SVGIG (reference sequence). Trimming left V 5 bases short and J 4 bases short, with 5 bases between. CDR3 in amino acids: CAWVGTEAFF. In nucleotides, the CDR3 is TGTGCCTGGGTGGGCACTGAAGCTTTCTTT.

The V gene is TRBV18, the J gene TRBJ1-1; D remains unclear. The CDR3 runs 13 residues. From germline, CDR1 is KGHSH and CDR2 LQKENI. V was cut by 1 base and J by 2 bases, with 5 bases left in between. CDR3 DNA sequence: TGTGCCAGCTCACCACTCGACAACACTGAAGCTTTCTTT. Protein: CASSPLDNTEAFF.

The chain recombines TRBV19 with TRBJ1-3; unclear D gene. CDR3 size: 13 residues. Germline values: CDR1 LNHDA, CDR2 SQIVND (reference sequence). Trimming removed 8 bases at V and 6 bases at J, with 14 bases between. Written as DNA, the CDR3 is TGTGCCAGTTGGACTGAGAAGGAAAACACCATATATTTT. As protein: CASWTEKENTIYF.

This sequence joins TRBV2 and TRBJ1-1, with D perhaps TRBD1 (6 bases). The CDR3 length is 13 residues. V was shortened by 6 bases and J by 0 bases, with 8 bases between the two germline ends. CDR1 SNHLY and CDR2 FYNNEI come from the germline V gene. The CDR3 sequence is CASRQGLNTEAFF. The CDR3 nucleotides read TGTGCCAGCAGACAGGGCTTGAACACTGAAGCTTTCTTT.

The chain couples TRBV27 to TRBJ1-1, with a tentative D call TRBD1 (5 bases). This CDR3 region has 14 residues. The V and J ends lost 6 bases and 3 bases respectively, with 14 bases between them. From germline, CDR1 is MNHEY and CDR2 SMNVEV (reference sequence). The CDR3 sequence: CASSREGRDTEAFF. CDR3 bases: TGTGCCAGCAGCAGGGAGGGGCGTGACACTGAAGCTTTCTTT.

The CDR3 spells CASSLALADSYEQYF. The CDR3 bases are TGTGCCAGCAGCTTAGCTTTAGCGGACTCCTACGAGCAGTACTTC. V and J are TRBV7-8 and TRBJ2-7; maybe TRBD2 (6 bases). Germline V gene sequence: CDR1 SGHVS, CDR2 FQNEAQ. The CDR3 runs to 15 residues. Trimming took 0 bases from V and 0 from J, leaving 9 bases between them.